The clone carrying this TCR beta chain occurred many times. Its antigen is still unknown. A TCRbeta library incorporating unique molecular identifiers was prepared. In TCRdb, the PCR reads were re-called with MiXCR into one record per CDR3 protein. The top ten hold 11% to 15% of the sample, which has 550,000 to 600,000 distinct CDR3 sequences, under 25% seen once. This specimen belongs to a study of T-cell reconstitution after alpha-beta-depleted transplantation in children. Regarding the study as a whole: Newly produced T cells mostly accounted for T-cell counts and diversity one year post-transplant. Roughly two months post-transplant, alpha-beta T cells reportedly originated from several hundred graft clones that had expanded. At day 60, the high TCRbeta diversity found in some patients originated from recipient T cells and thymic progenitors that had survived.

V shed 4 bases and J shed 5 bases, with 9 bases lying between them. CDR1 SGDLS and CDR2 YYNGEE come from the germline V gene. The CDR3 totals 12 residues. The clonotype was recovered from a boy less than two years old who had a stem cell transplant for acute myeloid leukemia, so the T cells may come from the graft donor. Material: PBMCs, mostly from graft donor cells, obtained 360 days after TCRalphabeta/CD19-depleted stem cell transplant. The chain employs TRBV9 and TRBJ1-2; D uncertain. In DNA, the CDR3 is TGTGCCAGCAGCACAACGGAATATGGCTACACCTTC. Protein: CASSTTEYGYTF.